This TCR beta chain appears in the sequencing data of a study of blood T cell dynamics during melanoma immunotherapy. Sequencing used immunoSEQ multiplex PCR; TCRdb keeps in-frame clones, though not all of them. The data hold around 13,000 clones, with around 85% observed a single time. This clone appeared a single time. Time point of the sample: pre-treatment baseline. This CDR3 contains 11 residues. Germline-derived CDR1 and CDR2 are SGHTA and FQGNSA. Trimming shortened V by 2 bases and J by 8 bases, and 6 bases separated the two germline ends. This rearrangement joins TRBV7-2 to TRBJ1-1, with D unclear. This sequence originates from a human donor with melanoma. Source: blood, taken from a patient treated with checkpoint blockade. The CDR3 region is CASSLKFEAFF. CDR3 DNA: TGTGCCAGCAGCTTAAAATTCGAAGCTTTCTTT. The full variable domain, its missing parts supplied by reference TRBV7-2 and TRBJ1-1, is GAGVSQSPSNKVTEKGKDVELRCDPISGHTALYWYRQSLGQGLEFLIYFQGNSAPDKSGLPSDRFSAERTGGSVSTLTIQRTQQEDSAVYLCASSLKFEAFFGQGTRLTVV.